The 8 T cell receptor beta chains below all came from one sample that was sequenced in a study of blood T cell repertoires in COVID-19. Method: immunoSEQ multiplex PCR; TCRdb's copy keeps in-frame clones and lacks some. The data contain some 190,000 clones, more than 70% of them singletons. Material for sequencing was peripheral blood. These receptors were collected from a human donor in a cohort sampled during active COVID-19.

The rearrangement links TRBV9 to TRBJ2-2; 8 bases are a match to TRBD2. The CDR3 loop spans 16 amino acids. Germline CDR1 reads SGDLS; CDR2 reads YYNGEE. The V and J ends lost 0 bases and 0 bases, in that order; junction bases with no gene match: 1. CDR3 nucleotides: TGTGCCAGCAGCGTAGGGACTAGCCCGAACACCGGGGAGCTGTTTTTT. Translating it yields CASSVGTSPNTGELFF.

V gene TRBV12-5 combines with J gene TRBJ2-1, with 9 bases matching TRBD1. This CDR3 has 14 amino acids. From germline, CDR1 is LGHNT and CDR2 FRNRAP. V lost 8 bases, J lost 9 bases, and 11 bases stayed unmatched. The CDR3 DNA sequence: TGTGCTAGTAACCCCGGGACAGGGCCATCTGAGCAGTTCTTC. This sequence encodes CASNPGTGPSEQFF. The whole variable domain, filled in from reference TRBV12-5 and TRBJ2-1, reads DARVTQTPRHKVTEMGQEVTMRCQPILGHNTVFWYRQTMMQGLELLAYFRNRAPLDDSGMPKDRFSAEMPDATLATLKIQPSEPRDSAVYFCASNPGTGPSEQFFGPGTRLTVL.

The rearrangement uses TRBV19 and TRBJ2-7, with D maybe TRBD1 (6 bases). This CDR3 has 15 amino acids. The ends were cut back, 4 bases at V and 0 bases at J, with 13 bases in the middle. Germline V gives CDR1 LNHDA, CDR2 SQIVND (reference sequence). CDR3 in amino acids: CASSTGDTNSYEQYF. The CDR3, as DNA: TGTGCCAGTAGTACAGGGGATACAAACTCCTACGAGCAGTACTTC. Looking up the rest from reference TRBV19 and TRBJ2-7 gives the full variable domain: DGGITQSPKYLFRKEGQNVTLSCEQNLNHDAMYWYRQDPGQGLRLIYYSQIVNDFQKGDIAEGYSVSREKKESFPLTVTSAQKNPTAFYLCASSTGDTNSYEQYFGPGTRLTVT.

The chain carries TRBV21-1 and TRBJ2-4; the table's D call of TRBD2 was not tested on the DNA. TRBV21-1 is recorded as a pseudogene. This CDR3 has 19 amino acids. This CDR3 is CASSRSTSGRLLAKNIQYF. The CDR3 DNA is TGTGCCAGCAGCCGTTCGACTAGCGGACGTTTACTAGCCAAAAACATTCAGTACTTC.

The CDR3 nucleotides are TGTGCGGGAGGCTATGGCTACACCTTC. Translating it yields CAGGYGYTF. The chain has TRBV30 and TRBJ1-2; D is unresolved. This CDR3 spans 9 amino acids. Per the germline V gene, CDR1 is GTSNPN and CDR2 is SVGIG (reference sequence). The complete variable domain, with remaining parts taken from reference TRBV30 and TRBJ1-2, reads SQTIHQWPATLVQPVGSPLSLECTVEGTSNPNLYWYRQAAGRGLQLLFYSVGIGQISSEVPQNLSASRPQDRQFILSSKKLLLSDSGFYLCAGGYGYTFGSGTRLTVV.

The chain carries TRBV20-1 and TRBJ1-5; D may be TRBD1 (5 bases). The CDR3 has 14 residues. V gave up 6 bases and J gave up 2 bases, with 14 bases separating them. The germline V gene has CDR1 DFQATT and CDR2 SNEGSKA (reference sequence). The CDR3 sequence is CSASPGHRNQPQHF. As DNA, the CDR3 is TGCAGTGCCAGTCCAGGGCACCGCAATCAGCCCCAGCATTTT.

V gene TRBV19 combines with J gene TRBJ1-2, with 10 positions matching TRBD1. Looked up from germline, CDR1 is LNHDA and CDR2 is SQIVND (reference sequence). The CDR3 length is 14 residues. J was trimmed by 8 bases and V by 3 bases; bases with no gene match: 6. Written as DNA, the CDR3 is TGTGCCAGTAGTATGACAGGGGGCGGAGGCGGCTACACCTTC. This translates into CASSMTGGGGGYTF.

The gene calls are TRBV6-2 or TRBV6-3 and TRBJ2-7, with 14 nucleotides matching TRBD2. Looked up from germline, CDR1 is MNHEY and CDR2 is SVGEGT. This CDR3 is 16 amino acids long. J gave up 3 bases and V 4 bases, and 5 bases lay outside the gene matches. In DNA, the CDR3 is TGTGCCAGCAGTTGGACTAGCGGGAGGCTCGACTACGAGCAGTACTTC. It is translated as CASSWTSGRLDYEQYF.